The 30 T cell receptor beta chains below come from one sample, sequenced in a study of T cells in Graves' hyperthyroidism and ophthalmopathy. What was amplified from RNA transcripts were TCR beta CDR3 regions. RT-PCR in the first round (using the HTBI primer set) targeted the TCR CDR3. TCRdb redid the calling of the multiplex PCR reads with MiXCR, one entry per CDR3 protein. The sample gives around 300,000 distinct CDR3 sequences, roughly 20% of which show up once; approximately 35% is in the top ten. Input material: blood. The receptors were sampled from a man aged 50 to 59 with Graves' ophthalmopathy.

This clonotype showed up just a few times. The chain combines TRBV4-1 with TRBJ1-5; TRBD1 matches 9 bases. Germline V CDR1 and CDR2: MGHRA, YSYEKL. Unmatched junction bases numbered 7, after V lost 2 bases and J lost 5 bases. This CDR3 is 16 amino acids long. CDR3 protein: CASSQRGDRVYQPQHF. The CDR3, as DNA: TGCGCCAGCAGCCAAAGGGGGGACAGGGTCTATCAGCCCCAGCATTTT.

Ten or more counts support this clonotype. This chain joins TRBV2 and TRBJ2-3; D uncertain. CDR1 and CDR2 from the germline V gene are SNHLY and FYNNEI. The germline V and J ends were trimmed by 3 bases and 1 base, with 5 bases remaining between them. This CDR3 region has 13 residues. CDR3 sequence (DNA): TGTGCCAGCAGTGAGAGCCGCACAGATACGCAGTATTTT. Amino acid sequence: CASSESRTDTQYF. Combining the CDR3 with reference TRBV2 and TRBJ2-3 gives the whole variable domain EPEVTQTPSHQVTQMGQEVILRCVPISNHLYFYWYRQILGQKVEFLVSFYNNEISEKSEIFDDQFSVERPDGSNFTLKIRSTKLEDSAMYFCASSESRTDTQYFGPGTRLTVL.

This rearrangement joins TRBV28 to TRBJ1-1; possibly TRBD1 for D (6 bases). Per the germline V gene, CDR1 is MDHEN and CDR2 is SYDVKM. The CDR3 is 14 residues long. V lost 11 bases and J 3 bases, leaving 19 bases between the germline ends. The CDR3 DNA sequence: TGTGCCTTACAGGGTTCGTTGGGGGACACTGAAGCTTTCTTT. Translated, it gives CALQGSLGDTEAFF.

The CDR3 DNA follows: TGTGCCAGCAACCCGACTAGCGCCCCCTCCCGCGAGCAGTACTTC. Amino acid sequence: CASNPTSAPSREQYF. The rearrangement uses TRBV2 and TRBJ2-7; 8 bases are a match to TRBD2. This CDR3 comprises 15 residues. CDR1 SNHLY and CDR2 FYNNEI come from the germline V gene. V lost 7 bases, J lost 6 bases, and 14 bases stayed unmatched.

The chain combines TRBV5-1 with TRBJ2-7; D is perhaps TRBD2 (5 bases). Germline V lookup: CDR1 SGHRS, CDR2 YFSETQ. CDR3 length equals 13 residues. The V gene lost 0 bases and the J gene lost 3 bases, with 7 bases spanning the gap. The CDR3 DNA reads TGCGCCAGCAGCTTGGAGACTAACTACGAGCAGTACTTC. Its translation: CASSLETNYEQYF.

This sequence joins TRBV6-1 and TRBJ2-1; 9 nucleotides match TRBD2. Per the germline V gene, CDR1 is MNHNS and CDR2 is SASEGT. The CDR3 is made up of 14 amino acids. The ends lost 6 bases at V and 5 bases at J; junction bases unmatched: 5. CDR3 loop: CASSVAGEHNEQFF. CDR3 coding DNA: TGTGCCAGCAGCGTAGCGGGAGAACACAATGAGCAGTTCTTC.

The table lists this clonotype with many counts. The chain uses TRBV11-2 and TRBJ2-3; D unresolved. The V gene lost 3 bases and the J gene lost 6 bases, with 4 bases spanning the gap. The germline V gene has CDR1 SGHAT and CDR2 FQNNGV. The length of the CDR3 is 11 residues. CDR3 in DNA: TGTGCCAGCAGCTTTGCCGATACGCAGTATTTT. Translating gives CASSFADTQYF. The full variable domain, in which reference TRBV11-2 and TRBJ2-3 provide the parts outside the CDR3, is EAGVAQSPRYKIIEKRQSVAFWCNPISGHATLYWYQQILGQGPKLLIQFQNNGVVDDSQLPKDRFSAERLKGVDSTLKIQPAKLEDSAVYLCASSFADTQYFGPGTRLTVL.

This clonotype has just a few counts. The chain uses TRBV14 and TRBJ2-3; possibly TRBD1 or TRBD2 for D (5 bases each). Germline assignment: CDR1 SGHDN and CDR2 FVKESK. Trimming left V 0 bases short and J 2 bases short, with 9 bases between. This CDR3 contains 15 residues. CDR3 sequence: CASSQEWDPTDTQYF. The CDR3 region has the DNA TGTGCCAGCAGCCAAGAGTGGGACCCCACAGATACGCAGTATTTT.

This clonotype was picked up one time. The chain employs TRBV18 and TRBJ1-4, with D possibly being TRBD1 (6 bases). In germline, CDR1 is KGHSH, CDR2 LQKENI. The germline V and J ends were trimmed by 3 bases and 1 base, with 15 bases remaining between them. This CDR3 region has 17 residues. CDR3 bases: TGTGCCAGCTCACCCCCAGGGGCGAGAGGAACTAATGAAAAACTGTTTTTT. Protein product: CASSPPGARGTNEKLFF.

The CDR3, as DNA: TGTGCCACCAGCGGCCGGGACACCTACGAGCAGTACTTC. This translates into CATSGRDTYEQYF. The rearrangement links TRBV15 to TRBJ2-7; TRBD1 is a possible D gene (6 bases). Germline-derived CDR1 and CDR2 are LNHNV and YYDKDF (reference sequence). Trimming removed 5 bases from V and 2 bases from J, with 10 bases in between. The CDR3 has 13 residues.

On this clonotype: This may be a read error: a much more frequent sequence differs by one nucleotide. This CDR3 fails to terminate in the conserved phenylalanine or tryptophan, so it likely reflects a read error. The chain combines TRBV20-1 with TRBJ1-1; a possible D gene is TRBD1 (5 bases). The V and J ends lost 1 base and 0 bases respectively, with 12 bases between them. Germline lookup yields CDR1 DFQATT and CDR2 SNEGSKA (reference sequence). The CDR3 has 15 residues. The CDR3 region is CSARVGTAMNTEAFS. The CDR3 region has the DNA TGCAGTGCTAGAGTTGGGACTGCCATGAACACTGAAGCTTTCTCT.

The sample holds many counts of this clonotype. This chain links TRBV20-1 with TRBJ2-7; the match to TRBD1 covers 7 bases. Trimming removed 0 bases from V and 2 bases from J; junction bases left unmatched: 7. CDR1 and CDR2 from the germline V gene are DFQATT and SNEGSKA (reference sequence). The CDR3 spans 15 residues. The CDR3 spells CSARDGGQRAYEQYF. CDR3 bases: TGCAGTGCTAGAGATGGGGGACAGCGCGCCTACGAGCAGTACTTC.

Written as DNA, the CDR3 is TGTGCCAGCAGATCTGGACGGGAGGACCAAGAGACCCAGTACTTC. Its translation is CASRSGREDQETQYF. The chain links TRBV12-3 or TRBV12-4 to TRBJ2-5; 7 nucleotides match TRBD2. The V gene end was trimmed by 6 bases and the J gene end by 0 bases; junction bases not matched to a gene: 7. This CDR3 comprises 15 residues.

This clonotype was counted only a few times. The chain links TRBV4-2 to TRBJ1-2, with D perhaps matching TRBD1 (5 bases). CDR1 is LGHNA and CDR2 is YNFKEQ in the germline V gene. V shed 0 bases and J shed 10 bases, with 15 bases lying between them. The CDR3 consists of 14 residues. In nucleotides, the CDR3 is TGTGCCAGCAGCCAAGACAGGGAACGGCAGGACTACACCTTC. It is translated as CASSQDRERQDYTF.

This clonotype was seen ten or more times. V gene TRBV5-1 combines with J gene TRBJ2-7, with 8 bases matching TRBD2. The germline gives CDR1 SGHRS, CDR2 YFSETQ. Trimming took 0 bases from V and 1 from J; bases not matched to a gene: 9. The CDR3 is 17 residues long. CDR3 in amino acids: CASSLALAGQGSYEQYF. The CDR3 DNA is TGCGCCAGCAGCTTGGCCCTAGCGGGTCAGGGATCCTACGAGCAGTACTTC.

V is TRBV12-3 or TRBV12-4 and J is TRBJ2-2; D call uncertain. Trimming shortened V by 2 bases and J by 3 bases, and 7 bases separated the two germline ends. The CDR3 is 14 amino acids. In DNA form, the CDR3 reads TGTGCCAGCAGTTTATGGATCGACACCGGGGAGCTGTTTTTT. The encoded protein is CASSLWIDTGELFF.

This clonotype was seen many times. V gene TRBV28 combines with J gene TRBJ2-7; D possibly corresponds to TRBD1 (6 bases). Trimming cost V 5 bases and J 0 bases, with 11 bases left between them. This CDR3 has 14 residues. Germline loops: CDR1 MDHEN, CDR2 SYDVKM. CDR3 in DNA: TGTGCCAGCAGTGCCCCGACAGGCTCCTACGAGCAGTACTTC. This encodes CASSAPTGSYEQYF.

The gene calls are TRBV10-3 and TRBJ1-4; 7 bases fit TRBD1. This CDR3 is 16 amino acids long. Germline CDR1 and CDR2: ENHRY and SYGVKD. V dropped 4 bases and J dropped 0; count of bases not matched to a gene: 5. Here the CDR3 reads CAISGGGTATNEKLFF. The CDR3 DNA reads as TGTGCCATCAGTGGAGGAGGGACAGCAACTAATGAAAAACTGTTTTTT.

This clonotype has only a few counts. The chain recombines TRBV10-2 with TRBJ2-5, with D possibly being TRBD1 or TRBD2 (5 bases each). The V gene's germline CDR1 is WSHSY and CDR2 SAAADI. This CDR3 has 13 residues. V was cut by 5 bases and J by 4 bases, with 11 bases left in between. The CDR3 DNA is TGCGCCAGCAGTCGGGACGTCTTAGAGACCCAGTACTTC. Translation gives CASSRDVLETQYF.

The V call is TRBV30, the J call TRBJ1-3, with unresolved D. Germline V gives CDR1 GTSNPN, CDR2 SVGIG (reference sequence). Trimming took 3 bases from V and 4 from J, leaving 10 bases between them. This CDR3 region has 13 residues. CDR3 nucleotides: TGTGCCTGGAGGATCCCCCGAGGAAACACCATATATTTT. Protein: CAWRIPRGNTIYF.

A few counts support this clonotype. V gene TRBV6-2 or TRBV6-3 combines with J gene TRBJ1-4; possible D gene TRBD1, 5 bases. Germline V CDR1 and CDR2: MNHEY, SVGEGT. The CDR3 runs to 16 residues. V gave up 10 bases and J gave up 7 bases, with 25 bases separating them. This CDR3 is CATRETIGRGTEKLFF. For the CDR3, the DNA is TGTGCCACCAGGGAGACAATAGGACGGGGGACTGAAAAACTGTTTTTT.

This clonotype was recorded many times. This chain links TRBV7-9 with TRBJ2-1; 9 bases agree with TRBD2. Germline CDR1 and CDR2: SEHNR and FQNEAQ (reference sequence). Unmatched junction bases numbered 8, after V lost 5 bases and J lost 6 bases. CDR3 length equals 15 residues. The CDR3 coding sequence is TGTGCCAGCAGCGACAGAGCGGGAGGTATCAATGAGCAGTTCTTC. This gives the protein CASSDRAGGINEQFF.

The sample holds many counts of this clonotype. DNA of the CDR3: TGTGCCAGCAGTCGGTCTCAGTGGTTATCAGATGAGCAGTTCTTC. Protein sequence: CASSRSQWLSDEQFF. This chain connects TRBV28 to TRBJ2-1; D call uncertain. V shed 5 bases and J shed 8 bases, with 19 bases lying between them. The CDR3 is 15 residues long. CDR1 and CDR2 from the germline V gene are MDHEN and SYDVKM.

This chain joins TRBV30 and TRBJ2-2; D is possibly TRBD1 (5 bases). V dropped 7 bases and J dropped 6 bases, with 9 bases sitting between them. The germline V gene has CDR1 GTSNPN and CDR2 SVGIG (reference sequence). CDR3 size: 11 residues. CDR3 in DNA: TGTGCCTACCCCAGGGCCGGGGAGCTGTTTTTT. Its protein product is CAYPRAGELFF.

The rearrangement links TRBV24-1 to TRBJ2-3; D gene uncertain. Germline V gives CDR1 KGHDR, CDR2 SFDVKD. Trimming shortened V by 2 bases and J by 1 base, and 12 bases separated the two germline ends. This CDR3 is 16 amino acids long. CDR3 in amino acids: CATSDSSNFGTDTQYF. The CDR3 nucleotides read TGTGCCACCAGTGATTCCTCGAACTTCGGCACAGATACGCAGTATTTT.

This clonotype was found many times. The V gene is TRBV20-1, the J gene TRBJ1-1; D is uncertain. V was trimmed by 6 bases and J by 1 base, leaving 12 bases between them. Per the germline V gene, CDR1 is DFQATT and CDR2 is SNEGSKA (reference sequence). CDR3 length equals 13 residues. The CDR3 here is CSAPGSQNTEAFF. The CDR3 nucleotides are TGCAGTGCGCCGGGTTCTCAGAACACTGAAGCTTTCTTT.

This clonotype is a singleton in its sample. CDR3 nucleotide sequence: TGCAGCGTTGGGGGGAGGAACACCGGGGAGCTGTTTTTT. Encoded protein: CSVGGRNTGELFF. The chain has TRBV29-1 and TRBJ2-2, with D possibly called TRBD1 or TRBD2 (5 bases each). This CDR3 comprises 13 residues. From germline, CDR1 is SQVTM and CDR2 ANQGSEA. V shed 4 bases and J shed 1 base, with 7 bases lying between them.

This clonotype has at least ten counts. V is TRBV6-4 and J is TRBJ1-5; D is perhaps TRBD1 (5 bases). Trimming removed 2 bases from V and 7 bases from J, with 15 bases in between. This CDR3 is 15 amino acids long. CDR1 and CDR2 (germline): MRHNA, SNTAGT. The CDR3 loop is CASSDPPRRGQPQHF. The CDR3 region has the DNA TGTGCCAGCAGTGACCCTCCGAGAAGGGGCCAGCCCCAGCATTTT.

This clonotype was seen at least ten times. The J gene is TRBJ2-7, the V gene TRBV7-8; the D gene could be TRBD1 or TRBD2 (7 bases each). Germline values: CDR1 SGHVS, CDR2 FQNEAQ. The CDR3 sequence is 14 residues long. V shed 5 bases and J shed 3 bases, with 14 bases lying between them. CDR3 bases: TGTGCCAGCAGCCGACAGGGAGGGGTCTACGAGCAGTACTTC. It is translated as CASSRQGGVYEQYF.

In nucleotides, the CDR3 is TGTGCCAGCAGCAGACAGGGGGCGAATGGGGAGACCCAGTACTTC. Translation: CASSRQGANGETQYF. The chain combines TRBV5-8 with TRBJ2-5; the match to TRBD1 covers 10 bases. With 4 bases clipped from V and 5 bases from J, the junction kept 8 bases outside the gene matches. The CDR3 extends over 15 amino acids. CDR1 is SGHTS and CDR2 is YDEGEE in the germline V gene.